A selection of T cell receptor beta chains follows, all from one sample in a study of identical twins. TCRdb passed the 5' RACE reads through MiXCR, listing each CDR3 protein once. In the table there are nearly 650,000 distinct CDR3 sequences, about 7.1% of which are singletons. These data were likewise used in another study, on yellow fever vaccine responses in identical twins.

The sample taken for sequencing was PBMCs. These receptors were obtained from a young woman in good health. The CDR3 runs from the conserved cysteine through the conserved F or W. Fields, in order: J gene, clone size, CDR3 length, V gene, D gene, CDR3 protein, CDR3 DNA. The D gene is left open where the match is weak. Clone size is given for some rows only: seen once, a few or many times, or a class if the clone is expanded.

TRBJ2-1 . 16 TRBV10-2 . CASSESRGGPGNEQFF TGCGCCAGCAGTGAGTCGAGGGGGGGACCGGGCAATGAGCAGTTCTTC
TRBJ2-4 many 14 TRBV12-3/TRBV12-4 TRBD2 CASSRTSGVNIQYF TGTGCCAGCAGTCGCACTAGCGGGGTAAACATTCAGTACTTC
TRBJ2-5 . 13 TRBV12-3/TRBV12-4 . CASSAFRGETQYF TGTGCCAGCAGTGCTTTTCGGGGTGAGACCCAGTACTTC
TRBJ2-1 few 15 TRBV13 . CASSPRTYPYDEQFF TGTGCCAGCAGCCCGAGGACTTACCCTTACGATGAGCAGTTCTTC
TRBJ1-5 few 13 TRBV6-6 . CASSSAGLQPQHF TGTGCCAGCAGTTCGGCAGGGTTACAGCCCCAGCATTTT
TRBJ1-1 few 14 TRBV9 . CASSVDSGNTEAFF TGTGCCAGCAGCGTAGATTCGGGCAACACTGAAGCTTTCTTT
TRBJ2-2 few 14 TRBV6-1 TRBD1 CASKGQGTAGELFF TGTGCCAGCAAAGGACAGGGTACCGCCGGGGAGCTGTTTTTT
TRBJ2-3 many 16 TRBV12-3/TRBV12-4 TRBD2 CASPPVSGRAADTQYF TGTGCCAGCCCACCGGTTAGCGGGAGGGCCGCAGATACGCAGTATTTT
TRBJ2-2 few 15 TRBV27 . CASSLFSGVTGELFF TGTGCCAGCAGTTTATTTTCCGGGGTTACCGGGGAGCTGTTTTTT
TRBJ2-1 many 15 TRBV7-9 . CASSRSGTNYNEQFF TGTGCCAGCAGTCGTAGCGGCACGAACTACAATGAGCAGTTCTTC
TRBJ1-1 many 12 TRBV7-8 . CASSFRQGEAFF TGTGCCAGCAGCTTTCGGCAGGGTGAAGCTTTCTTT
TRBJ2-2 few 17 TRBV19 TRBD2 CASQTSGRSGGTGELFF TGTGCCAGTCAGACTAGCGGGAGATCGGGAGGAACTGGGGAGCTGTTTTTT
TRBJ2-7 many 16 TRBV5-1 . CASTSQRDSTSYEQYF TGCGCCAGCACCTCACAAAGGGATTCTACTTCCTACGAGCAGTACTTC
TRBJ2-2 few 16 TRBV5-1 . CASSLGGSIDAGELFF TGCGCCAGCAGCTTGGGGGGCTCTATTGATGCCGGGGAGCTGTTTTTT
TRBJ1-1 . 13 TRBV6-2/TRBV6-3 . CASRGSRHTEAFF TGTGCCAGCAGGGGATCCCGCCACACTGAAGCTTTCTTT